These 14 T cell receptor beta chains were all obtained from the same sample, sequenced in a study of glioma-infiltrating T cells after dendritic cell vaccination. Time point reported: after dendritic cell vaccination, including at tumor progression/relapse. Using immunoSEQ multiplex PCR, the repertoire was profiled, and TCRdb retains in-frame clones only, with some absent. This table has around 60,000 clones, roughly 86% appearing once. Specimen: blood, collected after dendritic cell vaccination. The receptors come from a human donor with glioblastoma.

V is TRBV11-3 and J is TRBJ1-3; tentatively, D is TRBD1 (5 bases). The V end was cut by 3 bases, the J end by 2 bases, with 11 bases between. This CDR3 has 15 residues. In germline, CDR1 is SGHNT, CDR2 YENEEA. The DNA of the CDR3 is TGTGCCAGCAGCTTGTATCGGGGGGCTGGAAACACCATATATTTT. It translates to CASSLYRGAGNTIYF.

The rearrangement uses TRBV9 and TRBJ1-1; no clear D gene. Germline CDR1 and CDR2: SGDLS and YYNGEE. Trimming took off 3 bases at V and 2 bases at J, with 5 bases between the two ends. This CDR3 comprises 12 residues. The CDR3 protein is CASSAGNTEAFF. CDR3 DNA sequence: TGTGCCAGCAGCGCGGGTAACACTGAAGCTTTCTTT.

The V call is TRBV7-3, the J call TRBJ1-1, with a possible D match to TRBD1 (6 bases). The CDR3 is 14 residues long. The germline gives CDR1 SGHTA, CDR2 FQGTGA. The V and J ends lost 5 bases and 4 bases respectively, with 14 bases between them. For the CDR3, the DNA is TGTGCCAGCAGCGTACTCCAGGGGCGCACTGAAGCTTTCTTT. Its translation: CASSVLQGRTEAFF.

The chain is built from TRBV10-1 and TRBJ2-3, with a possible D match to TRBD2 (6 bases). Germline-derived CDR1 and CDR2 are WNHNN and SYGVQD (reference sequence). The CDR3 loop spans 13 amino acids. Deletions cut 6 bases from V and 5 bases from J, with 12 bases between. Here the CDR3 reads CASSGLSQDTQYF. CDR3 sequence (DNA): TGCGCCAGCAGCGGACTATCCCAAGATACGCAGTATTTT.

The chain employs TRBV5-1 and TRBJ2-3; 8 bases fit TRBD2. The CDR3 is 16 residues long. The V gene's germline CDR1 is SGHRS and CDR2 YFSETQ. Germline trimming cut 4 bases from V and 2 bases from J; bases unmatched to any gene: 9. CDR3 nucleotides: TGCGCCAGCAGCCAGGGGACTAGTGCCTTCACAGATACGCAGTATTTT. It is translated as CASSQGTSAFTDTQYF.

The CDR3 bases are TGTGCCAGCAGCGGGCGATTACAGGGGGCGCGGTACGAGCAGTACTTC. Amino acid sequence: CASSGRLQGARYEQYF. This chain links TRBV5-6 with TRBJ2-7, with TRBD1 matching over 9 bases. Looked up from germline, CDR1 is SGHDT and CDR2 is YYEEEE. This CDR3 has 16 residues. J gave up 4 bases and V 4 bases, and 12 bases lay outside the gene matches.

This clone was counted between two and nine times. The genes are TRBV4-3 and TRBJ1-4, with a possible D match to TRBD1 (5 bases). Germline-derived CDR1 and CDR2 are LGHNA and YSLEER. V was pared by 5 bases and J by 7 bases, with 11 bases between. The CDR3 has 13 amino acids. In DNA form, the CDR3 reads TGCGCCAGCAGCGGGAGGGGTCGTGAAAAACTGTTTTTT. Translation: CASSGRGREKLFF.

The chain has TRBV5-1 and TRBJ2-1; maybe TRBD1 (5 bases). The V gene lost 0 bases and the J gene lost 0 bases, with 7 bases spanning the gap. Looked up from germline, CDR1 is SGHRS and CDR2 is YFSETQ. CDR3 length: 15 amino acids. CDR3 bases: TGCGCCAGCAGCTTGGAACAGGCCTCCTACAATGAGCAGTTCTTC. Its translation is CASSLEQASYNEQFF.

The chain has TRBV1 and TRBJ2-5; the table's D call, TRBD1, has no DNA check behind it. TRBV1 has pseudogene status. The CDR3 covers 15 residues. The CDR3 loop reads CTSSQDQKEAGTQYF. The CDR3 DNA reads TGCACCAGCAGCCAAGATCAAAAAGAAGCAGGGACCCAGTACTTC.

V gene TRBV9 combines with J gene TRBJ2-7; tentative D call: TRBD1 (5 bases). Trimming took 0 bases from V and 0 from J, leaving 13 bases between them. The CDR3 has 16 amino acids. Germline CDR1 reads SGDLS; CDR2 reads YYNGEE. The DNA of the CDR3 is TGTGCCAGCAGCGTAGGGCCTCAGGGAAGCTCCTACGAGCAGTACTTC. Residues: CASSVGPQGSSYEQYF.

This chain connects TRBV11-3 to TRBJ2-2; TRBD1 matches 11 bases. The CDR3 has 17 residues. Germline CDR1 is SGHNT and CDR2 is YENEEA. Unmatched junction bases numbered 7, after V lost 1 base and J lost 6 bases. The CDR3 DNA reads TGTGCCAGCAGCTTAGGCCCTGGACAGGGGGCGTCCGGGGAGCTGTTTTTT. Translated, it gives CASSLGPGQGASGELFF.

The rearrangement links TRBV27 to TRBJ1-1; 9 nucleotides agree with TRBD1. J gave up 5 bases and V 5 bases, and 9 bases lay outside the gene matches. The CDR3 consists of 15 residues. Germline CDR1 is MNHEY and CDR2 is SMNVEV (reference sequence). The CDR3 region has the DNA TGTGCCAGCAGTACCCCGACAGGGGGTTTGACTGAAGCTTTCTTT. Its translation: CASSTPTGGLTEAFF.

This clone was seen more than once but under ten times. Here the CDR3 reads CASSLGASGSKDTQYF. CDR3 coding DNA: TGCGCCAGCAGCTTGGGTGCTAGCGGGAGTAAGGATACGCAGTATTTT. The chain joins TRBV5-1 to TRBJ2-3, with 10 bases identical to TRBD2. The V gene end was trimmed by 0 bases and the J gene end by 6 bases; junction bases not matched to a gene: 7. Per germline, CDR1 SGHRS and CDR2 YFSETQ. This CDR3 spans 16 amino acids.

The rearrangement uses TRBV6-6 and TRBJ1-3, with TRBD1 matching over 7 bases. V lost 6 bases and J lost 1; bases outside the gene matches: 9. The CDR3 is 16 amino acids. Per the germline V gene, CDR1 is MNHNY and CDR2 is SVGAGI (reference sequence). CDR3 in DNA: TGTGCCAGCAGACCTCCGGGACAGCAGTCTGGAAACACCATATATTTT. This codes for CASRPPGQQSGNTIYF.